This T cell receptor beta chain is from a study of blood T cell repertoires in COVID-19. On the study more broadly: The cDNA or gDNA used as material had been derived from T cells, B-cell-depleted T cells, or PBMCs.

The authors' processing: It was from reference gene primer amplification that nucleated cell counts were estimated. Only in-frame clones appear in the TCRdb table, and some are missing; sequencing was by immunoSEQ multiplex PCR. V and J calls and clone size are as listed in that table; D and trimming were resolved from the DNA. The table records 200,000 or so clones, over 75% of them present only once. The CDR3 length is 15 residues. The germline V gene has CDR1 ENHRY and CDR2 SYGVKD. Trimming cost V 1 base and J 3 bases, with 12 bases left between them. The chain has TRBV10-3 and TRBJ1-1; D is possibly TRBD1 (5 bases). The material sequenced was peripheral blood. This receptor was identified in a man aged 45-65 years with COVID-19, enrolled during active disease. CDR3 amino acids: CAISEYSARDTEAFF. For the CDR3, the DNA is TGTGCCATCAGTGAGTATTCGGCCAGGGACACTGAAGCTTTCTTT.